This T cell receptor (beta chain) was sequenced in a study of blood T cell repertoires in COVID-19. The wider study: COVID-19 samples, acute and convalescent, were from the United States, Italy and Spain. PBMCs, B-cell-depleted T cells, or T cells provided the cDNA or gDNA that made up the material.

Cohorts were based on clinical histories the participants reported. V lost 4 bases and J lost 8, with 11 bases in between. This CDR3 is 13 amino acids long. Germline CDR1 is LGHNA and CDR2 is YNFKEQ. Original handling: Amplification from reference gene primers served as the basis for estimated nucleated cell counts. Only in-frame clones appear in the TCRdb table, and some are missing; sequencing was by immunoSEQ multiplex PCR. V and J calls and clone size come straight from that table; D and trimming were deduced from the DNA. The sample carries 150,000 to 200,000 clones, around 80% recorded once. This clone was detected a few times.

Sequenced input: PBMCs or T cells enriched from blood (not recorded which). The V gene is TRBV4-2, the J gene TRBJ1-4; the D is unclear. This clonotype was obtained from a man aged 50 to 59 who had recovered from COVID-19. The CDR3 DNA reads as TGTGCCAGCAGCCCCGAGGTTGGGGAAAAACTGTTTTTT. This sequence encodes CASSPEVGEKLFF.